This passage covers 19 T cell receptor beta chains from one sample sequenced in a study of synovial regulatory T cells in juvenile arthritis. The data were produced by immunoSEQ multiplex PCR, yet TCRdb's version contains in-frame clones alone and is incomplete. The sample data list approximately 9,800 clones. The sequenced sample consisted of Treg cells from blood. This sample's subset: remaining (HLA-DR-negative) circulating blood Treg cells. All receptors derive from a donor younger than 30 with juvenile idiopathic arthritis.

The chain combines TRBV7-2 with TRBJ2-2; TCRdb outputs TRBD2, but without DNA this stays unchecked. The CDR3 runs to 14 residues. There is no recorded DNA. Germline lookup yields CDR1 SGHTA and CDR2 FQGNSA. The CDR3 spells CASRPISGTGELFF.

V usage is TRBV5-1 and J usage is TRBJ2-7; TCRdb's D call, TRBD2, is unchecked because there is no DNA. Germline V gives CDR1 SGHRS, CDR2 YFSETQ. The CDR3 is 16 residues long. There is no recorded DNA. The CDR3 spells CASSLEGSGGPVEQYF. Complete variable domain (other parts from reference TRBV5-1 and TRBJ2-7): KAGVTQTPRYLIKTRGQQVTLSCSPISGHRSVSWYQQTPGQGLQFLFEYFSETQRNKGNFPGRFSGRQFSNSRSEMNVSTLELGDSALYLCASSLEGSGGPVEQYFGPGTRLTVT.

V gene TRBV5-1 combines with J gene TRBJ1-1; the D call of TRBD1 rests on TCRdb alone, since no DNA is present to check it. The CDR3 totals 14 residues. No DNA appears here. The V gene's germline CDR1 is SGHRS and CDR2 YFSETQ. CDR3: CASSLGRWNIEAFF.

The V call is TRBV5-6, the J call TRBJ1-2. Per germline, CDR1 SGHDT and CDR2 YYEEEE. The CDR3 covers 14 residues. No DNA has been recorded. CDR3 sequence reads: CASSRGETLYGYTF. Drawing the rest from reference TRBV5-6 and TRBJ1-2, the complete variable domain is DAGVTQSPTHLIKTRGQQVTLRCSPKSGHDTVSWYQQALGQGPQFIFQYYEEEERQRGNFPDRFSGHQFPNYSSELNVNALLLGDSALYLCASSRGETLYGYTFGSGTRLTVV.

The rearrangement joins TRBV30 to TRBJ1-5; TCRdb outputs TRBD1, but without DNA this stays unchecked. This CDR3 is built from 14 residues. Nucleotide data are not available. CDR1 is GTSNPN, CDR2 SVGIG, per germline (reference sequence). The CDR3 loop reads CAWSTGASNQPQHF.

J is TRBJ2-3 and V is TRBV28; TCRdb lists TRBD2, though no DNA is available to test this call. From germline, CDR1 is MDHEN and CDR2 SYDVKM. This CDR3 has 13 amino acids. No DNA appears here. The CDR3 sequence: CASSYQPTDTQYF.

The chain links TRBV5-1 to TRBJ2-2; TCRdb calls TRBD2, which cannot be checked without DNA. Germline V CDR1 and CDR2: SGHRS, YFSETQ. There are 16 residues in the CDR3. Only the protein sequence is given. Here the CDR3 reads CASNLLAGANTGELFF. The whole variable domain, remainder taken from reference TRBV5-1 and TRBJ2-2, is KAGVTQTPRYLIKTRGQQVTLSCSPISGHRSVSWYQQTPGQGLQFLFEYFSETQRNKGNFPGRFSGRQFSNSRSEMNVSTLELGDSALYLCASNLLAGANTGELFFGEGSRLTVL.

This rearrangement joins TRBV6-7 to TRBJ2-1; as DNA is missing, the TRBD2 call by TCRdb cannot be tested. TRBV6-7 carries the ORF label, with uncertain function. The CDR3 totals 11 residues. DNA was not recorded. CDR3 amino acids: CASSRENEQFF.

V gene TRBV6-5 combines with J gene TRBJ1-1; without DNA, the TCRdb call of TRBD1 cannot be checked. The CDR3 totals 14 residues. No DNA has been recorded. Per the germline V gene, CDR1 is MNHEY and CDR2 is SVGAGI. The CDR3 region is CASSRGQGDTEAFF.

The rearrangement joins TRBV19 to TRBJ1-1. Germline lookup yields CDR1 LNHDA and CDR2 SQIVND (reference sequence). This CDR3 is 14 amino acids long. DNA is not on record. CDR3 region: CASSINAGRTEALF.

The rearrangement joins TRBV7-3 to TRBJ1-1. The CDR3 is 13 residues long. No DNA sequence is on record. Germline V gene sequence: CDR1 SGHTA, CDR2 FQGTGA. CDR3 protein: CASSWGPNTEAFF. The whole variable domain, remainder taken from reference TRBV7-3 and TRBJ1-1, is GAGVSQTPSNKVTEKGKYVELRCDPISGHTALYWYRQSLGQGPEFLIYFQGTGAADDSGLPNDRFFAVRPEGSVSTLKIQRTERGDSAVYLCASSWGPNTEAFFGQGTRLTVV.

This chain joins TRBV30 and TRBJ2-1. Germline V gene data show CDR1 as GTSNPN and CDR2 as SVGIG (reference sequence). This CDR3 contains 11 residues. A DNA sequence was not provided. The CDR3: CAWSRAYEQFF.

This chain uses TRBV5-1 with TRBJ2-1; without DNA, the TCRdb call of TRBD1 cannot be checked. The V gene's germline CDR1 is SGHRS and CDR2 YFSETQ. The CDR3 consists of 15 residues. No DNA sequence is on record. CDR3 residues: CASSFTGIAYNEQFF. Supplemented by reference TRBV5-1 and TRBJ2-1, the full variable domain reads KAGVTQTPRYLIKTRGQQVTLSCSPISGHRSVSWYQQTPGQGLQFLFEYFSETQRNKGNFPGRFSGRQFSNSRSEMNVSTLELGDSALYLCASSFTGIAYNEQFFGPGTRLTVL.

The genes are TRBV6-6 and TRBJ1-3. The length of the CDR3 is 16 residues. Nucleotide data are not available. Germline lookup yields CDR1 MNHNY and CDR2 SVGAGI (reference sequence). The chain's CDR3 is CASSYLKETSGNTIYF.

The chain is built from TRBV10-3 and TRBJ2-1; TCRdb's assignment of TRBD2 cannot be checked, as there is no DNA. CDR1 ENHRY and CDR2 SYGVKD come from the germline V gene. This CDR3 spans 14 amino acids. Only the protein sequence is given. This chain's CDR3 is CAISTSGGGNEQFF.

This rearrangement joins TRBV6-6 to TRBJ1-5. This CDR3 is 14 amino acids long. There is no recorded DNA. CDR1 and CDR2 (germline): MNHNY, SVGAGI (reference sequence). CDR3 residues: CASSYFAESGSQHF.

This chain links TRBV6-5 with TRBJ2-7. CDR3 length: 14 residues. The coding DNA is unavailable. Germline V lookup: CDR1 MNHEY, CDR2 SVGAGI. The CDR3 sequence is CASSYRPPRNEQYF.

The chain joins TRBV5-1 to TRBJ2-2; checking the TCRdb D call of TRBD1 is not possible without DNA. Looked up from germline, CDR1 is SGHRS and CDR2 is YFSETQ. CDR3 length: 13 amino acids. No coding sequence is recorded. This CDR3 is CATRTEGTGELFF. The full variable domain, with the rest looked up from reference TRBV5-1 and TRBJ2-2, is KAGVTQTPRYLIKTRGQQVTLSCSPISGHRSVSWYQQTPGQGLQFLFEYFSETQRNKGNFPGRFSGRQFSNSRSEMNVSTLELGDSALYLCATRTEGTGELFFGEGSRLTVL.

CDR3 residues: CASSPGDRGGPQYF. The V gene is TRBV18, the J gene TRBJ2-5; the TCRdb D gene call, TRBD1, has no DNA to confirm it. Looked up from germline, CDR1 is KGHSH and CDR2 is LQKENI. The CDR3 totals 14 residues. DNA is not recorded here.